Following are 27 T cell receptor beta chains from one sample sequenced in a study of vaccination effects on CD4 cells after COVID-19. Isolation of CD4+ T cells took place after 10 days of culture. Between March and December 2020, the person had a SARS-CoV-2 infection that PCR confirmed. All participants had two doses of either the BNT162b2 or mRNA-1273 vaccine. Their cognate antigens are unknown. Profiled with immunoSEQ multiplex PCR; TCRdb holds only in-frame clones, not every one. The sample lists around 44,000 clones, over 65% seen once, with about 3.7% in the top ten. This specimen was CD4+ T cells from PBMCs cultured without peptide, taken after COVID-19 vaccination. The receptor source for this set is a human donor who had a prior SARS-CoV-2 infection.

The V and J genes are TRBV12-3 or TRBV12-4 and TRBJ1-5; 7 bases fit TRBD1. There are 12 residues in the CDR3. The J segment lost 15 bases and the V segment lost 5 bases, leaving 10 bases of the junction unmatched. The chain's CDR3 is CASSLSQGLGHF. The CDR3 DNA sequence: TGTGCCAGCAGTCTCTCACAGGGGCTTGGGCATTTT.

The rearrangement links TRBV10-3 to TRBJ2-3; D unclear. The V and J ends lost 2 bases and 4 bases respectively, with 4 bases between them. CDR3 length: 12 amino acids. Looked up from germline, CDR1 is ENHRY and CDR2 is SYGVKD. The CDR3 DNA is TGTGCCATCAGTGAGAGGGCAGATACGCAGTATTTT. Translated, it gives CAISERADTQYF.

This clone was seen more than once but under ten times. The genes are TRBV18 and TRBJ1-1, with no clear D. CDR3 length: 14 residues. Looked up from germline, CDR1 is KGHSH and CDR2 is LQKENI. Trimming left V 3 bases short and J 8 bases short, with 16 bases between. This CDR3 reads CASSPRYNVLEAFF. The CDR3 DNA reads TGTGCCAGCTCACCTCGATACAACGTACTCGAAGCTTTCTTT.

This clone has a handful of counts. This chain connects TRBV3-1 (or the pseudogene TRBV3-2) to TRBJ2-3; 7 positions agree with TRBD2. V trimming: 5 bases; J trimming: 4 bases; junction bases outside the gene matches: 6. Germline CDR1 reads LGHDT; CDR2 reads YNNKEL (reference sequence). This CDR3 has 14 amino acids. The CDR3 reads CASSARGGPDTQYF. The CDR3 DNA follows: TGTGCCAGCAGCGCCCGCGGGGGTCCAGATACGCAGTATTTT.

The rearrangement links TRBV2 to TRBJ1-4, with unresolved D. The CDR3 runs to 12 residues. V lost 4 bases to trimming and J lost 8 bases, with 8 bases between them. The V gene's germline CDR1 is SNHLY and CDR2 FYNNEI. CDR3 region: CASSGEGEKLFF. As DNA, the CDR3 is TGTGCCAGCAGTGGGGAGGGCGAAAAACTGTTTTTT.

This clone has just a few counts. This chain uses TRBV7-3 with TRBJ2-3, with D tentatively TRBD2 (6 bases). This CDR3 contains 14 residues. Germline CDR1 and CDR2: SGHTA and FQGTGA. The V and J ends lost 4 bases and 2 bases respectively, with 10 bases between them. The chain's CDR3 is CASSSRDHTDTQYF. For the CDR3, the DNA is TGTGCCAGCAGCTCGCGGGACCACACAGATACGCAGTATTTT.

The chain employs TRBV5-1 and TRBJ2-7, with 8 bases lining up with TRBD1. This CDR3 is built from 15 residues. The J segment lost 6 bases and the V segment lost 1 base, leaving 9 bases of the junction unmatched. Germline CDR1 SGHRS, CDR2 YFSETQ. CDR3: CASSLLRDRGGEQYF. CDR3 coding DNA: TGCGCCAGCAGCTTGTTGAGAGACAGGGGTGGCGAGCAGTACTTC.

This chain uses TRBV5-5 with TRBJ1-3; no reliable D call. V lost 5 bases and J 0 bases, leaving 12 bases between the germline ends. Germline V gene sequence: CDR1 SGHKS, CDR2 YYEKEE (reference sequence). This CDR3 is built from 15 residues. CDR3 bases: TGTGCCAGCAGGCCTACAGTACTCTCTGGAAACACCATATATTTT. Its protein is CASRPTVLSGNTIYF.

This chain joins TRBV6-5 and TRBJ2-2; D unresolved. With 1 base removed from V and 5 bases from J, the gap between germline ends came to 8 bases. The CDR3 loop spans 14 amino acids. The germline V gene has CDR1 MNHEY and CDR2 SVGAGI. In DNA, the CDR3 is TGTGCCAGCAGTTACTTTCTGGATACCGGGGAGCTGTTTTTT. Residues: CASSYFLDTGELFF.

This sequence joins TRBV2 and TRBJ1-1; D might be TRBD1 (5 bases). V was cut by 6 bases and J by 6 bases, with 14 bases left in between. The CDR3 totals 13 residues. From germline, CDR1 is SNHLY and CDR2 FYNNEI. The CDR3 nucleotides are TGTGCCAGCAGCTCGCAGGGTGGAGCTGAAGCTTTCTTT. It is translated as CASSSQGGAEAFF.

This clone was recorded many times. V and J are TRBV9 and TRBJ2-7; possibly TRBD2 for D (6 bases). Germline V gene data show CDR1 as SGDLS and CDR2 as YYNGEE. The CDR3 has 14 amino acids. V dropped 3 bases and J dropped 1 base, with 11 bases sitting between them. Here the CDR3 reads CASSAGSWSYEQYF. CDR3 bases: TGTGCCAGCAGCGCCGGGAGTTGGTCCTACGAGCAGTACTTC.

The chain carries TRBV5-1 and TRBJ2-3, with D perhaps TRBD1 (6 bases). The CDR3 loop spans 15 amino acids. Germline CDR1 reads SGHRS; CDR2 reads YFSETQ. Trimming took off 1 base at V and 0 bases at J, with 9 bases between the two ends. The CDR3 protein is CASSLKQGSTDTQYF. The CDR3 bases are TGCGCCAGCAGCTTGAAACAGGGAAGCACAGATACGCAGTATTTT.

The V and J genes are TRBV5-1 and TRBJ1-1; possible D gene TRBD1, 5 bases. Germline V lookup: CDR1 SGHRS, CDR2 YFSETQ. The CDR3 is 13 residues long. The V end lost 0 bases, the J end lost 5 bases, and 8 bases lay between the germline ends. For the CDR3, the DNA is TGCGCCAGCAGCTTGGCGGGGCAGACTGAAGCTTTCTTT. Its protein is CASSLAGQTEAFF.

This clone was seen a single time. The chain recombines TRBV7-2 with TRBJ2-5; 8 bases fit TRBD2. The CDR3 is made up of 16 amino acids. Unmatched junction bases numbered 10, after V lost 0 bases and J lost 7 bases. The germline V gene encodes CDR1 SGHTA and CDR2 FQGNSA. DNA for the CDR3: TGTGCCAGCAGCTTAGCCCCCGGGCGGGGGGTAGTGACCCAGTACTTC. Its translation is CASSLAPGRGVVTQYF.

The sample holds one count of this clone. The chain employs TRBV23-1 and TRBJ1-6; tentative D call: TRBD1 (5 bases). TRBV23-1 belongs to the ORF category, with a function that is uncertain. V was pared by 2 bases and J by 6 bases, with 20 bases between. CDR3 size: 18 residues. CDR3 protein: CASSQPTATGLINSPLHF. CDR3 in DNA: TGCGCCAGCAGTCAACCAACTGCAACAGGTCTAATTAATTCACCCCTCCACTTT.

The chain links TRBV7-9 to TRBJ2-5, with D hard to call. Per the germline V gene, CDR1 is SEHNR and CDR2 is FQNEAQ (reference sequence). The V and J ends lost 1 base and 5 bases respectively, with 8 bases between them. The CDR3 is 13 amino acids. CDR3 sequence (DNA): TGTGCCAGCAGCTTAGTTACGACGGAGACCCAGTACTTC. This sequence encodes CASSLVTTETQYF.

This clone was found once. The chain has TRBV15 and TRBJ2-1; a weak D match, TRBD1 (6 bases). V was shortened by 0 bases and J by 0 bases, with 12 bases between the two germline ends. The CDR3 is 17 residues long. Germline CDR1 reads LNHNV; CDR2 reads YYDKDF (reference sequence). Written as DNA, the CDR3 is TGTGCCACCAGCAGAGATAGAACAGGGAGCTCCTACAATGAGCAGTTCTTC. Translating it yields CATSRDRTGSSYNEQFF. Drawing the rest from reference TRBV15 and TRBJ2-1, the complete variable domain is DAMVIQNPRYQVTQFGKPVTLSCSQTLNHNVMYWYQQKSSQAPKLLFHYYDKDFNNEADTPDNFQSRRPNTSFCFLDIRSPGLGDTAMYLCATSRDRTGSSYNEQFFGPGTRLTVL.

This clone was picked up a small number of times. The chain employs TRBV7-2 and TRBJ2-1, with 7 positions matching TRBD2. V gave up 0 bases and J gave up 7 bases; unmatched junction bases: 9. This CDR3 is built from 16 residues. The germline V gene has CDR1 SGHTA and CDR2 FQGNSA. The CDR3 region has the DNA TGTGCCAGCAGCTTAGCGGGAGGAGTGGGGGGGAATGAGCAGTTCTTC. Protein product: CASSLAGGVGGNEQFF.

This clone showed up just a few times. It may be a read error: a sequence one base away is much more abundant. This sequence joins TRBV5-4 and TRBJ2-3; no clear D. Trimming removed 3 bases from V and 0 bases from J, with 2 bases in between. The CDR3 covers 12 residues. Germline CDR1 SGHNT, CDR2 YYREEE (reference sequence). CDR3 protein: CASSSSTDTQYF. For the CDR3, the DNA is TGTGCCAGCAGCTCTAGCACAGATACGCAGTATTTT.

The rearrangement uses TRBV6-5 and TRBJ1-1; D unclear. V lost 1 base and J 2 bases, leaving 11 bases between the germline ends. Germline V gene lookup returns CDR1 MNHEY and CDR2 SVGAGI. This CDR3 region has 15 residues. CDR3 sequence reads: CASSYYGSDNTEAFF. CDR3 nucleotide sequence: TGTGCCAGCAGTTACTATGGCAGTGATAACACTGAAGCTTTCTTT.

The chain recombines TRBV18 with TRBJ2-3; 8 nucleotides line up with TRBD2. Germline CDR1 and CDR2: KGHSH and LQKENI. V lost 2 bases and J lost 4; bases outside the gene matches: 8. CDR3 size: 16 residues. CDR3 region: CASSPVLGGAPDTQYF. Here the CDR3 DNA reads TGTGCCAGCTCACCAGTTCTCGGGGGGGCCCCAGATACGCAGTATTTT.

The V call is TRBV7-3, the J call TRBJ2-7; TRBD1 matches 11 bases. From germline, CDR1 is SGHTA and CDR2 FQGTGA. The CDR3 sequence is 14 residues long. J was trimmed by 3 bases and V by 5 bases; bases with no gene match: 3. The DNA for the CDR3 is TGTGCCAGCAGCCGGACAGGGGGCCTCTACGAGCAGTACTTC. Translation: CASSRTGGLYEQYF.

V is TRBV6-5 and J is TRBJ2-1, with D unclear. The CDR3 runs to 15 residues. Germline V gene lookup returns CDR1 MNHEY and CDR2 SVGAGI. Trimming left V 3 bases short and J 10 bases short, with 19 bases between. The CDR3 loop is CASSYSITVYGEQFF. The CDR3 region has the DNA TGTGCCAGCAGTTATTCAATCACAGTGTACGGGGAGCAGTTCTTC.

The chain combines TRBV5-1 with TRBJ1-3, with D hard to call. The CDR3 has 15 residues. The V end was cut by 5 bases, the J end by 0 bases, with 12 bases between. Looked up from germline, CDR1 is SGHRS and CDR2 is YFSETQ. The CDR3 sequence: CASSPDGHSGNTIYF. CDR3 bases: TGCGCCAGCAGTCCCGACGGTCACTCTGGAAACACCATATATTTT.

The chain couples TRBV5-5 to TRBJ2-5; D is possibly TRBD1 (5 bases). In germline, CDR1 is SGHKS, CDR2 YYEKEE (reference sequence). V lost 3 bases to trimming and J lost 1 base, with 7 bases between them. The CDR3 contains 13 residues. The CDR3 bases are TGTGCCAGCAGCTGGACATCCCAAGAGACCCAGTACTTC. This codes for CASSWTSQETQYF.

CDR3 in DNA: TGTGCCAGCAGTCCTGGACGGTCCAATGAGCAGTTCTTC. Translated: CASSPGRSNEQFF. The chain is built from TRBV6-5 and TRBJ2-1; no definite D call. The V and J ends lost 5 bases and 6 bases respectively, with 11 bases between them. The CDR3 sequence is 13 residues long. Germline V gene sequence: CDR1 MNHEY, CDR2 SVGAGI.

The chain recombines TRBV27 with TRBJ2-2, with a possible D match to TRBD1 (6 bases). This CDR3 has 15 residues. Trimming removed 3 bases at V and 4 bases at J, with 12 bases between. Germline-derived CDR1 and CDR2 are MNHEY and SMNVEV (reference sequence). The DNA for the CDR3 is TGTGCCAGCAGTTTCACAGGGTGGGGCACCGGGGAGCTGTTTTTT. Its translation: CASSFTGWGTGELFF.